Below, 30 T cell receptor beta chains from the same sample are listed, as sequenced in a study of blood T cell repertoires in COVID-19. TCRdb's table, derived via immunoSEQ multiplex PCR, lists solely in-frame clones and lacks some. The table includes 200,000 to 300,000 clones, around 87% detected once. The sample comprised peripheral blood. These TCRs come from a woman aged 70 to 79 with active or convalescent COVID-19.

This chain links TRBV15 with TRBJ2-3, with no clear D. Germline lookup yields CDR1 LNHNV and CDR2 YYDKDF (reference sequence). This CDR3 contains 13 residues. Trimming took off 3 bases at V and 4 bases at J, with 8 bases between the two ends. CDR3: CATSSRHADTQYF. The CDR3 DNA reads as TGTGCCACCAGCAGTCGACACGCAGATACGCAGTATTTT.

V is TRBV7-8 and J is TRBJ2-7, with 7 bases aligning to TRBD1. CDR3 length equals 15 residues. Germline-derived CDR1 and CDR2 are SGHVS and FQNEAQ. J was trimmed by 3 bases and V by 5 bases; bases with no gene match: 10. The CDR3 DNA is TGTGCCAGCAGCAAGAGGGGGCTAAGAAACTACGAGCAGTACTTC. Translated, it gives CASSKRGLRNYEQYF.

The sample holds one count of this clone. This sequence joins TRBV7-6 and TRBJ1-1; possible D gene TRBD1, 6 bases. Trimming took off 2 bases at V and 0 bases at J, with 7 bases between the two ends. Germline CDR1 SGHVS, CDR2 FNYEAQ. This CDR3 has 14 amino acids. CDR3: CASSLRTVNTEAFF. As DNA, the CDR3 is TGTGCCAGCAGCTTAAGGACAGTGAACACTGAAGCTTTCTTT.

The chain is built from TRBV9 and TRBJ2-3, with 12 bases fitting TRBD2. The CDR3 extends over 16 amino acids. V shed 0 bases and J 8 bases; nucleotides not matched to a gene: 7. Germline V gene sequence: CDR1 SGDLS, CDR2 YYNGEE. CDR3 in DNA: TGTGCCAGCAGCGTAGCTACGACTAGCGGGGGAGGTACGCAGTATTTT. The encoded protein is CASSVATTSGGGTQYF.

This clone was seen just once. The genes are TRBV6-2 or TRBV6-3 and TRBJ1-6, with 8 bases lining up with TRBD1. Looked up from germline, CDR1 is MNHEY and CDR2 is SVGEGT. The CDR3 sequence is 15 residues long. After removal of 2 bases from V and 10 bases from J, the junction contained 7 bases not matched to a gene. The CDR3 bases are TGTGCCAGCAGTTACGGGACAGGTGATTTATCACCCCTCCACTTT. This gives the protein CASSYGTGDLSPLHF.

The J gene is TRBJ2-5, the V gene TRBV5-1; 8 bases match TRBD2. The trim removed 2 bases at V and 1 base at J, leaving 10 bases unmatched. This CDR3 has 17 amino acids. Looked up from germline, CDR1 is SGHRS and CDR2 is YFSETQ. CDR3 protein: CASSFGTGTSGQETQYF. CDR3 nucleotides: TGCGCCAGCAGCTTTGGGACGGGGACTAGTGGCCAAGAGACCCAGTACTTC. Filled out from reference TRBV5-1 and TRBJ2-5, the complete variable domain reads KAGVTQTPRYLIKTRGQQVTLSCSPISGHRSVSWYQQTPGQGLQFLFEYFSETQRNKGNFPGRFSGRQFSNSRSEMNVSTLELGDSALYLCASSFGTGTSGQETQYFGPGTRLLVL.

The rearrangement joins TRBV19 to TRBJ2-7; a weak D match, TRBD1 (5 bases). CDR3 length: 17 amino acids. The V end lost 5 bases, the J end lost 2 bases, and 22 bases lay between the germline ends. Germline V gene lookup returns CDR1 LNHDA and CDR2 SQIVND (reference sequence). The CDR3 DNA follows: TGTGCCAGTAGTCTTCAATCCCAAATTGACAGAACCTACGAGCAGTACTTC. Translating it yields CASSLQSQIDRTYEQYF.

V usage is TRBV4-1 and J usage is TRBJ2-1; tentatively, D is TRBD1 (5 bases). Per the germline V gene, CDR1 is MGHRA and CDR2 is YSYEKL. The CDR3 covers 14 residues. V was trimmed by 2 bases and J by 6 bases, leaving 11 bases between them. CDR3 sequence reads: CASSQLTQGNEQFF. The CDR3 DNA reads TGCGCCAGCAGCCAATTAACCCAGGGCAATGAGCAGTTCTTC.

This clone turned up a few times. The chain uses TRBV11-2 and TRBJ1-6; no clear D gene. The CDR3 consists of 16 residues. Trimming removed 6 bases from V and 5 bases from J, with 17 bases in between. CDR1 and CDR2 (germline): SGHAT, FQNNGV. CDR3 residues: CASRFTIQTHNSPLHF. The CDR3 DNA is TGTGCCAGCAGATTTACCATCCAAACTCATAATTCACCCCTCCACTTT.

The chain recombines TRBV28 with TRBJ1-5; 11 bases line up with TRBD1. V shed 8 bases and J 5 bases; nucleotides not matched to a gene: 8. Germline loops: CDR1 MDHEN, CDR2 SYDVKM. There are 15 residues in the CDR3. CDR3 bases: TGTGCCAGCCGCCCCGGACAGGGGGCCTATCAGCCCCAGCATTTT. It codes for CASRPGQGAYQPQHF. Full variable domain (outside the CDR3, taken from reference TRBV28 and TRBJ1-5): DVKVTQSSRYLVKRTGEKVFLECVQDMDHENMFWYRQDPGLGLRLIYFSYDVKMKEKGDIPEGYSVSREKKERFSLILESASTNQTSMYLCASRPGQGAYQPQHFGDGTRLSIL.

V and J are TRBV18 and TRBJ2-4; 12 bases agree with TRBD2. Germline V gene data show CDR1 as KGHSH and CDR2 as LQKENI. The CDR3 sequence is 17 residues long. V lost 5 bases and J lost 2; bases outside the gene matches: 7. CDR3 loop: CASSVTSGGPTKNIQYF. The CDR3 DNA sequence: TGTGCCAGCTCAGTGACTAGCGGGGGCCCGACCAAAAACATTCAGTACTTC.

The rearrangement joins TRBV6-4 to TRBJ1-1, with 7 bases fitting TRBD1. The CDR3 has 13 amino acids. The trim removed 6 bases at V and 11 bases at J, leaving 12 bases unmatched. Germline-derived CDR1 and CDR2 are MRHNA and SNTAGT. In nucleotides, the CDR3 is TGTGCCAGCAGCGGTCAGGGGGGCACTCCCGCTTTCTTT. Its protein is CASSGQGGTPAFF.

The chain is built from TRBV7-2 and TRBJ2-7, with 10 bases aligning to TRBD1. Germline lookup yields CDR1 SGHTA and CDR2 FQGNSA. The trim removed 5 bases at V and 7 bases at J, leaving 8 bases unmatched. This CDR3 is built from 14 residues. As DNA, the CDR3 is TGTGCCAGCAGCCTCCGACAGGGGGCGGGGGAGCAGTACTTC. This translates into CASSLRQGAGEQYF. Full variable domain (remainder filled in from reference TRBV7-2 and TRBJ2-7): GAGVSQSPSNKVTEKGKDVELRCDPISGHTALYWYRQSLGQGLEFLIYFQGNSAPDKSGLPSDRFSAERTGGSVSTLTIQRTQQEDSAVYLCASSLRQGAGEQYFGPGTRLTVT.

This clone has just one count. The rearrangement joins TRBV2 to TRBJ1-6; no reliable D call. The V end lost 1 base, the J end lost 6 bases, and 4 bases lay between the germline ends. The CDR3 consists of 13 residues. Germline V CDR1 and CDR2: SNHLY, FYNNEI. The CDR3 protein is CASSEDINSPLHF. The CDR3 nucleotides read TGTGCCAGCAGTGAAGACATTAATTCACCCCTCCACTTT.

This clone was picked up a small number of times. Different DNA sequences within this sample yield the same CDR3. The V call is TRBV6-6, the J call TRBJ1-3, with D perhaps TRBD1 (6 bases). Germline CDR1 reads MNHNY; CDR2 reads SVGAGI (reference sequence). CDR3 length: 15 amino acids. The ends were cut back, 2 bases at V and 0 bases at J, with 8 bases in the middle. The CDR3 here is CASSYGQSSGNTIYF. CDR3 coding DNA: TGTGCCAGCAGTTACGGACAGTCCTCTGGAAACACCATATATTTT.

The chain carries TRBV27 and TRBJ1-2; D is unclear. V dropped 3 bases and J dropped 0 bases, with 8 bases sitting between them. The CDR3 length is 14 residues. Germline assignment: CDR1 MNHEY and CDR2 SMNVEV (reference sequence). The CDR3 nucleotides read TGTGCCAGCAGTTTCGCGCTTACTAACTATGGCTACACCTTC. The encoded protein is CASSFALTNYGYTF.

The gene calls are TRBV2 and TRBJ1-4; 10 bases map to TRBD1. The length of the CDR3 is 14 residues. V shed 4 bases, J shed 7 bases, and the junction held 3 bases outside the gene matches. From germline, CDR1 is SNHLY and CDR2 FYNNEI. CDR3 sequence reads: CASSADRGLEKLFF. Here the CDR3 DNA reads TGTGCCAGCAGTGCCGACAGGGGGCTTGAAAAACTGTTTTTT. Full variable domain (rest looked up from reference TRBV2 and TRBJ1-4): EPEVTQTPSHQVTQMGQEVILRCVPISNHLYFYWYRQILGQKVEFLVSFYNNEISEKSEIFDDQFSVERPDGSNFTLKIRSTKLEDSAMYFCASSADRGLEKLFFGSGTQLSVL.

V and J are TRBV7-9 and TRBJ2-5, with a tentative D call TRBD1 (6 bases). CDR1 and CDR2 (germline): SEHNR, FQNEAQ (reference sequence). The CDR3 runs 15 residues. V lost 0 bases and J lost 13, with 21 bases in between. In nucleotides, the CDR3 is TGTGCCAGCAGCTTAGCGCAGGACAGTAGTGATCCGCCGTACTTC. As protein: CASSLAQDSSDPPYF.

The chain employs TRBV5-8 and TRBJ2-7; 9 nucleotides match TRBD1. The CDR3 is made up of 17 amino acids. V dropped 3 bases and J dropped 5; count of bases not matched to a gene: 15. CDR1 and CDR2 (germline): SGHTS, YDEGEE. Written as DNA, the CDR3 is TGTGCCAGCAGCTCCCTTCCTCCGGGACAGGGTCCAGACGAGCAGTACTTC. This sequence encodes CASSSLPPGQGPDEQYF.

The chain couples TRBV4-3 to TRBJ1-4; D perhaps matches TRBD1 (5 bases). V gave up 0 bases and J gave up 3 bases, with 11 bases separating them. Looked up from germline, CDR1 is LGHNA and CDR2 is YSLEER. The length of the CDR3 is 16 residues. The DNA of the CDR3 is TGCGCCAGCAGCCAAGATTCCCAGGGTCCTAATGAAAAACTGTTTTTT. This gives the protein CASSQDSQGPNEKLFF.

The gene calls are TRBV4-3 and TRBJ2-1, with unresolved D. The CDR3 totals 13 residues. The germline V and J ends were trimmed by 0 bases and 10 bases, with 10 bases remaining between them. The germline gives CDR1 LGHNA, CDR2 YSLEER. The CDR3 loop is CASSQEHYTEQFF. The CDR3 DNA follows: TGCGCCAGCAGCCAAGAACATTATACCGAGCAGTTCTTC.

The chain has TRBV7-2 and TRBJ1-1; D unresolved. V was pared by 5 bases and J by 2 bases, with 12 bases between. Germline V CDR1 and CDR2: SGHTA, FQGNSA. CDR3 size: 14 residues. The CDR3 is CASSLDRGNTEAFF. CDR3 in DNA: TGTGCCAGCAGCCTAGATCGGGGTAACACTGAAGCTTTCTTT.

A single count supports this clone. V gene TRBV10-1 combines with J gene TRBJ1-5; D possibly corresponds to TRBD1 (6 bases). Germline CDR1 is WNHNN and CDR2 is SYGVQD (reference sequence). Trimming took 11 bases from V and 4 from J, leaving 18 bases between them. This CDR3 is built from 14 residues. The chain's CDR3 is CASQKAGQNQPQHF. The CDR3 DNA reads TGCGCCTCCCAAAAAGCGGGACAAAATCAGCCCCAGCATTTT.

In its sample, this clone was seen once. The chain uses TRBV16 and TRBJ2-1, with no clear D. The germline gives CDR1 KGHSY, CDR2 FQNENV. The CDR3 length is 15 residues. Trimming took 4 bases from V and 5 from J, leaving 15 bases between them. This CDR3 is CASSPESVLDNEQFF. The CDR3, as DNA: TGTGCCAGCAGCCCCGAGAGCGTTCTCGACAATGAGCAGTTCTTC. The full variable domain, completed using reference TRBV16 and TRBJ2-1, is GEEVAQTPKHLVRGEGQKAKLYCAPIKGHSYVFWYQQVLKNEFKFLISFQNENVFDETGMPKERFSAKCLPNSPCSLEIQATKLEDSAVYFCASSPESVLDNEQFFGPGTRLTVL.

The chain is built from TRBV9 and TRBJ2-3; weak D call: TRBD2 (5 bases). Germline CDR1 SGDLS, CDR2 YYNGEE. V lost 2 bases, J lost 4 bases, and 14 bases lay in between. The CDR3 runs 15 residues. In DNA form, the CDR3 reads TGTGCCAGCAGCGTTCAACTAGGATCCCCAGATACGCAGTATTTT. Its protein product is CASSVQLGSPDTQYF.

The V call is TRBV27, the J call TRBJ2-2; D perhaps matches TRBD1 (5 bases). CDR3 length: 16 amino acids. Trimming took off 3 bases at V and 4 bases at J, with 15 bases between the two ends. Per germline, CDR1 MNHEY and CDR2 SMNVEV (reference sequence). The CDR3 spells CASSFVQGRATGELFF. In DNA, the CDR3 is TGTGCCAGCAGTTTTGTTCAGGGCAGGGCCACCGGGGAGCTGTTTTTT.

This clone was seen a handful of times. The rearrangement uses TRBV18 and TRBJ1-3; possibly TRBD1 for D (5 bases). The length of the CDR3 is 16 residues. Germline CDR1 KGHSH, CDR2 LQKENI. Trimming pared 3 bases from V and 4 bases from J, leaving 16 bases between. CDR3 in amino acids: CASSPITAGQGNTIYF. In DNA, the CDR3 is TGTGCCAGCTCACCTATCACGGCAGGGCAAGGAAACACCATATATTTT. Based on the CDR3 plus reference TRBV18 and TRBJ1-3, the full variable domain is NAGVMQNPRHLVRRRGQEARLRCSPMKGHSHVYWYRQLPEEGLKFMVYLQKENIIDESGMPKERFSAEFPKEGPSILRIQQVVRGDSAAYFCASSPITAGQGNTIYFGEGSWLTVV.

The chain links TRBV19 to TRBJ2-5; D is uncertain. This CDR3 contains 14 residues. Germline V gene lookup returns CDR1 LNHDA and CDR2 SQIVND (reference sequence). V lost 2 bases and J lost 1, with 8 bases in between. As DNA, the CDR3 is TGTGCCAGTAGTATAAAGTACGGCCAAGAGACCCAGTACTTC. This sequence encodes CASSIKYGQETQYF. Based on the CDR3 plus reference TRBV19 and TRBJ2-5, the full variable domain is DGGITQSPKYLFRKEGQNVTLSCEQNLNHDAMYWYRQDPGQGLRLIYYSQIVNDFQKGDIAEGYSVSREKKESFPLTVTSAQKNPTAFYLCASSIKYGQETQYFGPGTRLLVL.

This clone has only one observation. This chain connects TRBV7-9 to TRBJ2-1; D gene unclear. Germline CDR1 is SEHNR and CDR2 is FQNEAQ (reference sequence). V was trimmed by 4 bases and J by 2 bases, leaving 12 bases between them. The CDR3 totals 15 residues. The CDR3 sequence is CASSSPFSPYNEQFF. CDR3 nucleotide sequence: TGTGCCAGCAGCTCCCCTTTTAGTCCCTACAATGAGCAGTTCTTC.

This chain links TRBV7-2 with TRBJ1-2, with D possibly TRBD1 on 6 matching bases. Germline values: CDR1 SGHTA, CDR2 FQGNSA. Trimming took off 1 base at V and 7 bases at J, with 13 bases between the two ends. CDR3 length equals 14 residues. This CDR3 is CASSLGSDSTGYTF. CDR3 in DNA: TGTGCCAGCAGCTTAGGCTCGGACAGCACTGGCTACACCTTC.